This T cell receptor beta chain was captured in a study of CXCR3-negative and CXCR3-positive naive CD8 T cells. Notes on the study in general: Much lower diversity was found in memory CD8+ cells, while both naive subsets had comparably high diversity. Similar TRBV-TRBJ usage was seen in naive cells (both CXCR3-negative and CXCR3-positive), but memory cells differed. Cryopreserved PBMCs had partly decreased CXCR3 expression; fresh PBMCs were used in most assays. CXCR3-positive naive cells carried more hydrophobic TRB CDR3s than CXCR3-negative naive cells did.

5' RACE with UMI labels generated the TRB cDNA libraries. Using the 5' RACE reads, TCRdb records one entry per CDR3 protein without DNA. This sample's table has roughly 25,000 distinct CDR3 sequences. A remark on this clonotype: The target antigen is unknown.

CDR1 and CDR2 (germline): MNHNS, SASEGT. This CDR3 has 17 amino acids. The V and J genes are TRBV6-1 and TRBJ2-3; TCRdb returns TRBD2, unconfirmable since there is no DNA. The clonotype was recovered from a human donor in good health. Some clones in this sample may be carry-over from other donors' samples. The sample consisted of naive CXCR3- CD8+ T cells from blood. Subset of the sample: CD45RO-CCR7+CD27+CD95- naive CD8+ T cells lacking CXCR3 (TNR3-). CDR3 region: CASSEREEGRSTDTQYF.